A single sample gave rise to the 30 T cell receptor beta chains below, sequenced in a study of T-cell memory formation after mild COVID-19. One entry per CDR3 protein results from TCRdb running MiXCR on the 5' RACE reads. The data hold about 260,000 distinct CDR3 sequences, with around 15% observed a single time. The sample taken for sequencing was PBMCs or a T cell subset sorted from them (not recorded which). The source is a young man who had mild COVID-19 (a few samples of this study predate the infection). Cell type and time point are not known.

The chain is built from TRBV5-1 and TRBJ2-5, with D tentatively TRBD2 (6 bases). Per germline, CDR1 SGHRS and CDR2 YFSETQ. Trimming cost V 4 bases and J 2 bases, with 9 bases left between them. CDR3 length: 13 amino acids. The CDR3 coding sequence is TGCGCCAGCAGCCGACTAGATCAAGAGACCCAGTACTTC. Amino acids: CASSRLDQETQYF.

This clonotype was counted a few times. CDR3 in amino acids: CASGNPRTGVYNEQFF. As DNA, the CDR3 is TGTGCCAGCGGAAACCCCCGGACAGGGGTCTACAATGAGCAGTTCTTC. The gene calls are TRBV6-5 and TRBJ2-1; 9 nucleotides align to TRBD1. The CDR3 spans 16 residues. Trimming cost V 8 bases and J 3 bases; bases outside gene matches: 11. From germline, CDR1 is MNHEY and CDR2 SVGAGI.

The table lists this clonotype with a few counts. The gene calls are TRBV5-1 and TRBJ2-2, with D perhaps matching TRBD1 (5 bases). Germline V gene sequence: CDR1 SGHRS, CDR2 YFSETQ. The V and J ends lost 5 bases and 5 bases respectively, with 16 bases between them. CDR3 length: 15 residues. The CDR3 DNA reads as TGCGCCAGCAGAGATAATACAGGAAAGACCGGGGAGCTGTTTTTT. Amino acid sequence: CASRDNTGKTGELFF.

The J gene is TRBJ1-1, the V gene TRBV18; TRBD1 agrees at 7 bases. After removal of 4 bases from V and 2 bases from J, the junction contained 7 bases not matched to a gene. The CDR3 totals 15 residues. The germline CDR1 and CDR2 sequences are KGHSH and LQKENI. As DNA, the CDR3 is TGTGCCAGCTCACAAATGACAGGGACTAACACTGAAGCTTTCTTT. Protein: CASSQMTGTNTEAFF.

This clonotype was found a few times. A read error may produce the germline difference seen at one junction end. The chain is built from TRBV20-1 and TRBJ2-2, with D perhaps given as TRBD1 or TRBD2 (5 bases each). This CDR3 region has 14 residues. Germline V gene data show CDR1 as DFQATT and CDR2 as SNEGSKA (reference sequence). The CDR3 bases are TGCAGTGCCAGAGGTGGGGGGAACACCGGGGAGCTGTTTTTT. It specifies CSARGGGNTGELFF.

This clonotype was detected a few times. DNA for the CDR3: TGTGCCAGCAGCTTAAGTAGCGGGGGCCTATTTGAGCAGTTCTTC. This encodes CASSLSSGGLFEQFF. The chain carries TRBV11-2 and TRBJ2-1; 9 bases are a match to TRBD2. Trimming took 2 bases from V and 9 from J; bases not matched to a gene: 8. CDR1 SGHAT and CDR2 FQNNGV come from the germline V gene. This CDR3 has 15 residues.

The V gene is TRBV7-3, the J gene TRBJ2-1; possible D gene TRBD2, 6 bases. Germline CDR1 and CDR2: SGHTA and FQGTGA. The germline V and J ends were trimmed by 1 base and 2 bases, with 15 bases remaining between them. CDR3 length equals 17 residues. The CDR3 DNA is TGTGCCAGCAGCTTAAGGGACGGGGGATTAACCTACAATGAGCAGTTCTTC. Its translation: CASSLRDGGLTYNEQFF.

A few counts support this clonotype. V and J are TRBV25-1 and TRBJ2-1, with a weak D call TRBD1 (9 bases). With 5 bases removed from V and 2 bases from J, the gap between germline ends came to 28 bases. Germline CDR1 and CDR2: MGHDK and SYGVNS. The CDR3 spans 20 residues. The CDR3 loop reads CASSQTGGTGSPYAYNEQFF. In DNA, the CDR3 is TGTGCCAGCAGTCAAACGGGGGGGACAGGGTCCCCGTACGCCTACAATGAGCAGTTCTTC.

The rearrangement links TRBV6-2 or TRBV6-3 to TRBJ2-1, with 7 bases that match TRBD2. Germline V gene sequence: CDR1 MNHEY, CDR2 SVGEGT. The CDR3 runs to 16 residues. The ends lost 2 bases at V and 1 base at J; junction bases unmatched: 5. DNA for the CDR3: TGTGCCAGCAGTTACGCATCGGGGGGATCCTACAATGAGCAGTTCTTC. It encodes CASSYASGGSYNEQFF.

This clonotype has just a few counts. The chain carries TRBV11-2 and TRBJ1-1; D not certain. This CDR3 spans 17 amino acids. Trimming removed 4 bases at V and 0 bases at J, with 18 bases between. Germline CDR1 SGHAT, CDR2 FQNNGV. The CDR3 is CASSYSAARRMNTEAFF. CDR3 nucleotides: TGTGCCAGCAGCTATTCCGCCGCACGGAGGATGAACACTGAAGCTTTCTTT.

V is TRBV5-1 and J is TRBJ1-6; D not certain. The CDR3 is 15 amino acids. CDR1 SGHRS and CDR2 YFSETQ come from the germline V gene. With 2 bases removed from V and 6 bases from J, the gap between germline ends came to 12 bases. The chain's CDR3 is CASSFDPGANSPLHF. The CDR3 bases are TGCGCCAGCAGCTTCGATCCGGGAGCTAATTCACCCCTCCACTTT.

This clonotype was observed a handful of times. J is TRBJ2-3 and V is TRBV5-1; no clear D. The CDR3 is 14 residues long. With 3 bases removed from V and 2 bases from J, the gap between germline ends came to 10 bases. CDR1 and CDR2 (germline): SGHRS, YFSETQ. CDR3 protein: CASSSGPYTDTQYF. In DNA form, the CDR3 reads TGCGCCAGCAGCTCCGGCCCGTACACAGATACGCAGTATTTT. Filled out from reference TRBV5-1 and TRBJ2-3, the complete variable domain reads KAGVTQTPRYLIKTRGQQVTLSCSPISGHRSVSWYQQTPGQGLQFLFEYFSETQRNKGNFPGRFSGRQFSNSRSEMNVSTLELGDSALYLCASSSGPYTDTQYFGPGTRLTVL.

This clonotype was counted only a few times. The CDR3 loop reads CASSRDRPPSFF. The CDR3, as DNA: TGTGCCAGCAGCCGCGACAGACCCCCTTCTTTCTTT. The rearrangement links TRBV7-2 to TRBJ1-1; TRBD1 is a possible D gene (5 bases). V was pared by 5 bases and J by 12 bases, with 16 bases between. This CDR3 has 12 amino acids. The germline CDR1 and CDR2 sequences are SGHTA and FQGNSA.

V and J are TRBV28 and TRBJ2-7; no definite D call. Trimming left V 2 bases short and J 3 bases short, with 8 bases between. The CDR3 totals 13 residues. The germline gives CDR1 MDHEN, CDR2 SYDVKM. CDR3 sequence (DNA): TGTGCCAGCAGTTTAGGGCAGAACTACGAGCAGTACGTC. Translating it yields CASSLGQNYEQYV.

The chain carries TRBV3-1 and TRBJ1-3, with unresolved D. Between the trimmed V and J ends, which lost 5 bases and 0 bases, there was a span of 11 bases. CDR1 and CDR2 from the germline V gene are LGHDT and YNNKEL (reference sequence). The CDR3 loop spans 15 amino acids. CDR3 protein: CASSLDRFSGNTIYF. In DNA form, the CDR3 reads TGTGCCAGCAGCTTGGACCGTTTCTCTGGAAACACCATATATTTT.

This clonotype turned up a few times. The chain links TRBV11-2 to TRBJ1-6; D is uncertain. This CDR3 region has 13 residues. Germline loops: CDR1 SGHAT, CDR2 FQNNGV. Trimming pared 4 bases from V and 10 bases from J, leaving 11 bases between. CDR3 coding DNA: TGTGCCAGCAGCTCCGACGAGGACTCACCCCTCCACTTT. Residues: CASSSDEDSPLHF.

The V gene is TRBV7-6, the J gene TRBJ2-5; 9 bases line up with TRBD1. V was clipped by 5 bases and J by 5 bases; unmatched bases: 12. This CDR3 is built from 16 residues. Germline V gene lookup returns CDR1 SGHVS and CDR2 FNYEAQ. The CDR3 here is CASSPLPTGGGETQYF. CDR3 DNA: TGTGCCAGCAGCCCGCTCCCGACAGGGGGAGGCGAGACCCAGTACTTC.

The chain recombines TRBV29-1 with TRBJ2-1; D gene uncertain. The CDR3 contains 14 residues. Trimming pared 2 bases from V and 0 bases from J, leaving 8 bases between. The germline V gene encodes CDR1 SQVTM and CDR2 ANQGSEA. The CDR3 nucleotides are TGCAGCGTTGAACTTGGCAGCTCCTACAATGAGCAGTTCTTC. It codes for CSVELGSSYNEQFF.

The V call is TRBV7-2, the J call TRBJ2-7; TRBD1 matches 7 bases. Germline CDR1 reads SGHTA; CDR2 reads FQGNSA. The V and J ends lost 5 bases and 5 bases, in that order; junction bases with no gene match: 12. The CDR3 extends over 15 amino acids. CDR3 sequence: CASSPTRDSSHEQYF. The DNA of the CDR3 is TGTGCCAGCAGCCCGACCCGGGACAGTAGCCACGAGCAGTACTTC. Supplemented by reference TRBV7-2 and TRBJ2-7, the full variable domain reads GAGVSQSPSNKVTEKGKDVELRCDPISGHTALYWYRQSLGQGLEFLIYFQGNSAPDKSGLPSDRFSAERTGGSVSTLTIQRTQQEDSAVYLCASSPTRDSSHEQYFGPGTRLTVT.

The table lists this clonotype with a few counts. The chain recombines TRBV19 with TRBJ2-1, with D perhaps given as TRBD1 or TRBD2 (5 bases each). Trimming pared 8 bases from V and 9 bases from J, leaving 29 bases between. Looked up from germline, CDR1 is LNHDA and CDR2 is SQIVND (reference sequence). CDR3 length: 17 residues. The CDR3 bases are TGTGCCAGTTCAAGACCCCAGGGTACCGGGCGGCGGGCTGAGCAGTTCTTC. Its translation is CASSRPQGTGRRAEQFF.

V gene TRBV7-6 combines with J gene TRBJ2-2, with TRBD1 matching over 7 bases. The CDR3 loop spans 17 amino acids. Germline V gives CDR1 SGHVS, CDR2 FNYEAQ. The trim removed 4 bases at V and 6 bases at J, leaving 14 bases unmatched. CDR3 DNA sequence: TGTGCCAGCAGCTCCCTAGAGGGGGCCAAGAATGCCGGGGAGCTGTTTTTT. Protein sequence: CASSSLEGAKNAGELFF.

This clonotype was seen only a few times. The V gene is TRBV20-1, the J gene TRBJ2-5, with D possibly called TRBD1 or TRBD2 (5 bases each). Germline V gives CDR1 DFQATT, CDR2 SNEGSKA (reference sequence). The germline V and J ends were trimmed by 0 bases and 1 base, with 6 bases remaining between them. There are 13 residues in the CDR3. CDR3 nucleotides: TGCAGTGCTAGAGATGGGACCCAAGAGACCCAGTACTTC. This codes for CSARDGTQETQYF.

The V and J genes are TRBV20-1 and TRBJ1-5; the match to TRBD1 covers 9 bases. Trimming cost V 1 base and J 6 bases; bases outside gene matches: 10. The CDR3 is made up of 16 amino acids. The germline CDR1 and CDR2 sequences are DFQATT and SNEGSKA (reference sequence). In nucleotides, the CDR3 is TGCAGTGCTAGAGTCGGAGGGACAGGGAATCGTCAGCCCCAGCATTTT. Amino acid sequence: CSARVGGTGNRQPQHF.

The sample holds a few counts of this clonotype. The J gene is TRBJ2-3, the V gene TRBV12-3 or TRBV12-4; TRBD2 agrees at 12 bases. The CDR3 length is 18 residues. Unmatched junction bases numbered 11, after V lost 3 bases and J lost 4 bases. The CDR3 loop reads CASSLVGASGGASDTQYF. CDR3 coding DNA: TGTGCCAGCAGTTTGGTCGGCGCTAGCGGGGGGGCCTCAGATACGCAGTATTTT.

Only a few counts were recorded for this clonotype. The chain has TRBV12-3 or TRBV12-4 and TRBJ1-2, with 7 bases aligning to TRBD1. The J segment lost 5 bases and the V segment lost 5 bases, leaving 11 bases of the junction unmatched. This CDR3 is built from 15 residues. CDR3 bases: TGTGCCAGCAGTCCGAGGACAGGCCTGACTTATGGCTACACCTTC. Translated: CASSPRTGLTYGYTF.

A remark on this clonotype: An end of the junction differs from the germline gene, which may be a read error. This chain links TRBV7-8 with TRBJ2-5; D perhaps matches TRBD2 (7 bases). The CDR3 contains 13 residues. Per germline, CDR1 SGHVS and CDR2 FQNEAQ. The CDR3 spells CASSSTKRGGGRF. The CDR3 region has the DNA TGTGCCAGCAGCTCAACCAAAAGGGGGGGGGGTCGCTTC.

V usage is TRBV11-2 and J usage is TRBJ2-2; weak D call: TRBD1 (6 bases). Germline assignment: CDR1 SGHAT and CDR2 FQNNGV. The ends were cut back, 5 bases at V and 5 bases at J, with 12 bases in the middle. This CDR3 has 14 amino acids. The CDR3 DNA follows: TGTGCCAGCAGCCCCTCACAGGGAACCGGGGAGCTGTTTTTT. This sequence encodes CASSPSQGTGELFF.

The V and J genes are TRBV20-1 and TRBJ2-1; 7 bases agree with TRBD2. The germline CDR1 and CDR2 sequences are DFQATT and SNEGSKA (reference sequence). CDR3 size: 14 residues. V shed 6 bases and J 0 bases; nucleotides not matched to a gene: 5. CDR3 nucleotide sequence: TGCAGTGCCCCTGGCGGGGGCTCCTACAATGAGCAGTTCTTC. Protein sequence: CSAPGGGSYNEQFF.

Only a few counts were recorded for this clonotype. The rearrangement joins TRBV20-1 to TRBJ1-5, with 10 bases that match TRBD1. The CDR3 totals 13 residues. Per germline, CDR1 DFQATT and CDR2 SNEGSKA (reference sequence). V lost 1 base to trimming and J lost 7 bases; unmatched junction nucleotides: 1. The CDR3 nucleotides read TGCAGTGCTAGAGGACAGGGGGCCCAGCCCCAGCATTTT. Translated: CSARGQGAQPQHF.

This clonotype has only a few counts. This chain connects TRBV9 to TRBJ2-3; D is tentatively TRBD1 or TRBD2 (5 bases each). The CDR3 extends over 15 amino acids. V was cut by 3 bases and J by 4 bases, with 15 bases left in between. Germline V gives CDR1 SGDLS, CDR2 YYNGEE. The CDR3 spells CASSASRDLADTQYF. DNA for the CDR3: TGTGCCAGCAGCGCCTCCCGGGACCTCGCAGATACGCAGTATTTT.